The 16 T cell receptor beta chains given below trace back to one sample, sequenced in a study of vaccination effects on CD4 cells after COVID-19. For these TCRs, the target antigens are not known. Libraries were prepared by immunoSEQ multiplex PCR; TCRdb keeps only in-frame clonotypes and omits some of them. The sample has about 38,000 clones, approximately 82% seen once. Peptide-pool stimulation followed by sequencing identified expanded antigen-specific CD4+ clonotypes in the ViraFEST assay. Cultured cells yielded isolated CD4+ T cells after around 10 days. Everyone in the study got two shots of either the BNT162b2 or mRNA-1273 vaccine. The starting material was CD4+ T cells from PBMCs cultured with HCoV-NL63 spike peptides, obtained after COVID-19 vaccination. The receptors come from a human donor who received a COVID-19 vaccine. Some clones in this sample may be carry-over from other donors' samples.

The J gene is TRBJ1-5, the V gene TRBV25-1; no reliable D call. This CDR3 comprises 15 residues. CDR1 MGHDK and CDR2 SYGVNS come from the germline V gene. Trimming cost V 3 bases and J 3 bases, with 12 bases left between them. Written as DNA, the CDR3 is TGTGCCAGCAGTGATTTGGCAGGCAACAATCAGCCCCAGCATTTT. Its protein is CASSDLAGNNQPQHF.

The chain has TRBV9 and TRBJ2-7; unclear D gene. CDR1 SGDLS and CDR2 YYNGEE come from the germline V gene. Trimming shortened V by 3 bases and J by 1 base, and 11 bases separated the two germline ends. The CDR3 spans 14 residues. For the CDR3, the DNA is TGTGCCAGCAGCGCCACAAAAAAATCCTACGAGCAGTACGTC. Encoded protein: CASSATKKSYEQYV.

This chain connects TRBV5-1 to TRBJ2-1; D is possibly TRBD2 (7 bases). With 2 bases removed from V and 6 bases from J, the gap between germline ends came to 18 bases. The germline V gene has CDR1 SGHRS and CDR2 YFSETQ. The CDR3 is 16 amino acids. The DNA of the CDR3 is TGCGCCAGCAGCTTATTTGGGGGGGGCGCTCCCAATGAGCAGTTCTTC. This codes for CASSLFGGGAPNEQFF.

The CDR3 sequence: CAIRPGPGTTGELFF. CDR3 nucleotide sequence: TGTGCCATCAGACCGGGACCTGGGACGACCGGGGAGCTGTTTTTT. This chain links TRBV10-3 with TRBJ2-2; D may match TRBD1 or TRBD2 (5 bases each). The CDR3 sequence is 15 residues long. Germline CDR1 and CDR2: ENHRY and SYGVKD. The V end lost 6 bases, the J end lost 5 bases, and 16 bases lay between the germline ends.

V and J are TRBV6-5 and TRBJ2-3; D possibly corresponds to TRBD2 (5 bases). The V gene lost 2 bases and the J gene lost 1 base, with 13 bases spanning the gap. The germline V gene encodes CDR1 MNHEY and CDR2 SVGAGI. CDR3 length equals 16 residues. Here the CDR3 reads CASSYTSRVGTDTQYF. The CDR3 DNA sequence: TGTGCCAGCAGTTACACTAGTCGGGTTGGCACAGATACGCAGTATTTT.

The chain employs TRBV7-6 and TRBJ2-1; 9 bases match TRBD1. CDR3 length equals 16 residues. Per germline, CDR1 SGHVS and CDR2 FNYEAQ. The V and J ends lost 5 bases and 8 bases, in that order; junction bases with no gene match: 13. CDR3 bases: TGTGCCAGCAGCCGAATTCCGGGACAGGGAAAGGATGAGCAGTTCTTC. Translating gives CASSRIPGQGKDEQFF.

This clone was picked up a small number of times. In DNA, the CDR3 is TGTGCCTGGAATAAGAGGGCCTCAAGCTCCTACAATGAGCAGTTCTTC. This gives the protein CAWNKRASSSYNEQFF. J is TRBJ2-1 and V is TRBV30; tentatively, D is TRBD2 (5 bases). The V gene's germline CDR1 is GTSNPN and CDR2 SVGIG (reference sequence). V shed 4 bases and J shed 0 bases, with 16 bases lying between them. The length of the CDR3 is 16 residues.

Here the CDR3 reads CASSARDRVYSNQPQHF. CDR3 in DNA: TGTGCCAGCAGCGCCCGGGACAGGGTTTATAGCAATCAGCCCCAGCATTTT. The rearrangement uses TRBV28 and TRBJ1-5; TRBD1 matches at 9 bases. This CDR3 has 17 residues. Germline CDR1 reads MDHEN; CDR2 reads SYDVKM. V trimming: 6 bases; J trimming: 0 bases; junction bases outside the gene matches: 9.

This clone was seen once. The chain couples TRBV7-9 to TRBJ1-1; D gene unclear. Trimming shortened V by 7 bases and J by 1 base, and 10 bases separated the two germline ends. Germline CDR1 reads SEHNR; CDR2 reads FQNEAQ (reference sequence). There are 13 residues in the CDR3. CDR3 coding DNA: TGTGCCAGCACTCCATCCAGGAACACTGAAGCTTTCTTT. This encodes CASTPSRNTEAFF.

CDR3 in amino acids: CASSQVAEEGALNTEAFF. CDR3 nucleotide sequence: TGTGCCAGCAGCCAAGTTGCCGAGGAAGGGGCGCTGAACACTGAAGCTTTCTTT. This rearrangement joins TRBV3-1 (or the pseudogene TRBV3-2) to TRBJ1-1; D may be TRBD1 (5 bases). Trimming shortened V by 1 base and J by 0 bases, and 18 bases separated the two germline ends. Germline lookup yields CDR1 LGHDT and CDR2 YNNKEL (reference sequence). CDR3 size: 18 residues.

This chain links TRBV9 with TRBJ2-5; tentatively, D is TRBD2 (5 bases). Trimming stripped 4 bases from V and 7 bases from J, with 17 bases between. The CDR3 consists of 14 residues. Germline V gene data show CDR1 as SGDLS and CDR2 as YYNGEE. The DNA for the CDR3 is TGTGCCAGCAGCTTCGGACTCGATCAGGCGACCCAGTACTTC. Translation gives CASSFGLDQATQYF.

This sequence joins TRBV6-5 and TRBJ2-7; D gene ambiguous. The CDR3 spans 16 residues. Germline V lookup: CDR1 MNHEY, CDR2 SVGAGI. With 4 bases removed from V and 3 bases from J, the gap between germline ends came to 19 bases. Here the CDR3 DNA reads TGTGCCAGCAGTTTAGCCTGGACCGATAGACACTACGAGCAGTACGTC. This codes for CASSLAWTDRHYEQYV.

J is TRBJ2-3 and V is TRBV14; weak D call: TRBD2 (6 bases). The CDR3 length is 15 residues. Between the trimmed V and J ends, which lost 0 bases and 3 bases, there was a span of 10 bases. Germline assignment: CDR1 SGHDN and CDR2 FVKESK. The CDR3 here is CASSQERGWTDTQYF. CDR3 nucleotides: TGTGCCAGCAGCCAAGAGCGGGGATGGACAGATACGCAGTATTTT. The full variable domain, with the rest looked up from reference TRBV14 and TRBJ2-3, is EAGVTQFPSHSVIEKGQTVTLRCDPISGHDNLYWYRRVMGKEIKFLLHFVKESKQDESGMPNNRFLAERTGGTYSTLKVQPAELEDSGVYFCASSQERGWTDTQYFGPGTRLTVL.

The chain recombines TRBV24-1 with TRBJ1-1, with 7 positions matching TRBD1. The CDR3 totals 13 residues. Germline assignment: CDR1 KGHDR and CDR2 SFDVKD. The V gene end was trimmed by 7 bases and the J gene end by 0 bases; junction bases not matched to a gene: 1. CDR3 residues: CATRGQLNTEAFF. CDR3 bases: TGTGCCACCAGGGGACAGCTGAACACTGAAGCTTTCTTT.

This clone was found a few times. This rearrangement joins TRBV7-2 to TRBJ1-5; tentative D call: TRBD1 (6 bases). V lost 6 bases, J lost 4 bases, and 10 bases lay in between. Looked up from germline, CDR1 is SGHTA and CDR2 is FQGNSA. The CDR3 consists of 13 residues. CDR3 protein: CASSSDRNQPQHF. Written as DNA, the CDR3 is TGTGCCAGCAGTTCGGACAGAAATCAGCCCCAGCATTTT. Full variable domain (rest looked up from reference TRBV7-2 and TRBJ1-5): GAGVSQSPSNKVTEKGKDVELRCDPISGHTALYWYRQSLGQGLEFLIYFQGNSAPDKSGLPSDRFSAERTGGSVSTLTIQRTQQEDSAVYLCASSSDRNQPQHFGDGTRLSIL.

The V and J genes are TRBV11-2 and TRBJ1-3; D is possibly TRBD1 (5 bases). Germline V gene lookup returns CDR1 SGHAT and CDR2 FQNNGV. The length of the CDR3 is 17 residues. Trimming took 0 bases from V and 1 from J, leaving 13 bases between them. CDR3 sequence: CASSLDRAGPSGNTIYF. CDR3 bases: TGTGCCAGCAGCTTAGATCGCGCAGGGCCGTCTGGAAACACCATATATTTT.